This T cell receptor beta chain was profiled in a study of blood T cell repertoires in COVID-19. Background on the study: The samples span acute and convalescent COVID-19 from the United States, Italy and Spain. T cells, B-cell-depleted T cells, or PBMCs supplied cDNA or gDNA.

This clone has just a few counts. Original processing methods: Reference gene primers were amplified, and this amplification served to estimate nucleated cell counts. Profiling relied on immunoSEQ multiplex PCR, and the TCRdb table lists in-frame clones only, not all of them. The DNA gave D and trimming, while V, J and clone size come from that table. The sample has tens of thousands of clones, 70% to 90% seen once. Germline CDR1 SEHNR, CDR2 FQNEAQ (reference sequence). The CDR3 sequence is 15 residues long. Deletions cut 4 bases from V and 0 bases from J, with 10 bases between. The specimen was peripheral blood. V usage is TRBV7-9 and J usage is TRBJ2-1; D not resolved. The sequence was collected from a human donor in a cohort sampled during active COVID-19. CDR3 residues: CASSSDQSSYNEQFF. In nucleotides, the CDR3 is TGTGCCAGCAGCTCAGATCAAAGCTCCTACAATGAGCAGTTCTTC.